This T cell receptor beta chain comes out of a study of cytomegalovirus exposure and HLA in healthy donors. Study observations and caveats: There were 150 or so TCR beta chains listed as cytomegalovirus-associated.

The CDR3 loop spans 18 amino acids. Germline V CDR1 and CDR2: LNHDA, SQIVND (reference sequence). With 3 bases removed from V and 3 bases from J, the gap between germline ends came to 23 bases. As concerns this clone: The target antigen is unknown.

Clones were sequenced by immunoSEQ multiplex PCR, and TCRdb holds only the in-frame ones, with some missing. The repertoire holds about 98,000 clones, with roughly 95% as singletons. The rearrangement joins TRBV19 to TRBJ1-2, with a possible D match to TRBD1 (5 bases). This receptor was identified in a woman under 30 in good health and CMV-seronegative. Sequences were obtained from PBMCs. CDR3 in DNA: TGTGCCAGTAGTATGACAGTGACATCAACTAACACTTACTATGGCTACACCTTC. Its translation: CASSMTVTSTNTYYGYTF.